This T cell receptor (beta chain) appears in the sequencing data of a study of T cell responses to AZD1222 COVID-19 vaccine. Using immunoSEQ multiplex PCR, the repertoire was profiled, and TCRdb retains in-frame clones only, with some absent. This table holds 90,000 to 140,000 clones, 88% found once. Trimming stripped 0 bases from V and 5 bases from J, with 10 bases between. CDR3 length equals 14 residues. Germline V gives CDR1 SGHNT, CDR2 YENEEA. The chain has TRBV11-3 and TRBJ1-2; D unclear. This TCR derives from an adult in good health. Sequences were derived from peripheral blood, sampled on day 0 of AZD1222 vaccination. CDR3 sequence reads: CASSLDRDRYGYTF. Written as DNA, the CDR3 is TGTGCCAGCAGCTTAGATCGGGATCGATATGGCTACACCTTC.